These 19 T cell receptor beta chains originate from one sample sequenced in a study of Graves' ophthalmopathy and Graves' hyperthyroidism. RNA served as the template for amplifying TCR beta CDR3 regions. HTBI primers primed a first-round RT-PCR, and a second-round multiplex PCR followed. In TCRdb, the multiplex PCR reads were re-called with MiXCR into one record per CDR3 protein. The data show under 350,000 distinct CDR3 sequences, about a sixth seen once. The sequencing input was peripheral blood. These receptors came from an adult man with Graves' ophthalmopathy.

This clonotype was observed many times. For the CDR3, the DNA is TGTGCCAGCAGCTTAGCGCGGAGGGGACGCCCGATGGGGCAGTACTTC. Protein: CASSLARRGRPMGQYF. The chain carries TRBV7-8 and TRBJ2-7, with TRBD2 as a possible D gene (6 bases). The CDR3 is made up of 16 amino acids. Germline CDR1 SGHVS, CDR2 FQNEAQ. Trimming cost V 0 bases and J 9 bases, with 21 bases left between them.

This clonotype was observed many times. The chain combines TRBV7-2 with TRBJ1-1; perhaps TRBD1 as D (6 bases). The CDR3 sequence is 14 residues long. Germline V gives CDR1 SGHTA, CDR2 FQGNSA. Trimming cost V 8 bases and J 0 bases, with 13 bases left between them. CDR3 residues: CASLDSSMNTEAFF. CDR3 nucleotide sequence: TGTGCCAGCCTGGACAGTTCCATGAACACTGAAGCTTTCTTT.

This clonotype was detected many times. This rearrangement joins TRBV28 to TRBJ2-4; D is undetermined. The V gene lost 5 bases and the J gene lost 1 base, with 9 bases spanning the gap. The CDR3 is made up of 14 amino acids. Germline V lookup: CDR1 MDHEN, CDR2 SYDVKM. The CDR3 spells CASSPSGAKNIQYF. The CDR3, as DNA: TGTGCCAGCAGTCCCTCCGGGGCCAAAAACATTCAGTACTTC.

This clonotype was observed many times. The V call is TRBV20-1, the J call TRBJ1-1, with D perhaps matching TRBD1 (6 bases). There are 14 residues in the CDR3. Germline-derived CDR1 and CDR2 are DFQATT and SNEGSKA (reference sequence). V dropped 2 bases and J dropped 3 bases, with 13 bases sitting between them. The CDR3 protein is CSARTGRGDTEAFF. Here the CDR3 DNA reads TGCAGTGCTAGAACAGGAAGGGGGGACACTGAAGCTTTCTTT.

The chain is built from TRBV4-1 and TRBJ2-7, with D maybe TRBD2 (5 bases). Germline V lookup: CDR1 MGHRA, CDR2 YSYEKL. The CDR3 is 18 amino acids. The V end lost 1 base, the J end lost 2 bases, and 21 bases lay between the germline ends. The CDR3 loop reads CASSQALKERDSTYEQYF. The CDR3 nucleotides read TGCGCCAGCAGCCAAGCGCTCAAAGAGAGGGATTCTACCTACGAGCAGTACTTC.

The chain employs TRBV20-1 and TRBJ2-7; D gene uncertain. Germline loops: CDR1 DFQATT, CDR2 SNEGSKA (reference sequence). V lost 3 bases and J lost 0, with 15 bases in between. This CDR3 is 15 amino acids long. The DNA of the CDR3 is TGCAGTGCTAGTGGGCTGGGTCAGATCTCCTACGAGCAGTACTTC. It codes for CSASGLGQISYEQYF.

This clonotype was counted at least ten times. The chain links TRBV6-2 or TRBV6-3 to TRBJ1-3, with TRBD1 matching over 12 bases. The junction had 13 bases not matched to a gene; V was cut back by 6 bases and J by 7 bases. Looked up from germline, CDR1 is MNHEY and CDR2 is SVGEGT. This CDR3 comprises 17 residues. CDR3 sequence: CASRRSAGTGGGNTIYF. CDR3 nucleotide sequence: TGTGCCAGCAGACGATCCGCCGGGACAGGGGGCGGTAACACCATATATTTT.

Comment on this clonotype: One end of the junction varies from germline; a read error may be responsible. V and J are TRBV7-2 and TRBJ2-7, with a weak D call TRBD2 (5 bases). The germline CDR1 and CDR2 sequences are SGHTA and FQGNSA. The CDR3 spans 15 residues. Here the CDR3 reads CASSSSLDSFYEQSF. DNA for the CDR3: TGTGCCAGCAGCTCCAGCCTGGACTCGTTTTACGAGCAGTCCTTC.

This clonotype was seen many times. V usage is TRBV5-1 and J usage is TRBJ1-6, with 10 bases that match TRBD1. With V trimmed by 4 bases and J by 9 bases, 4 bases remained unmatched. Looked up from germline, CDR1 is SGHRS and CDR2 is YFSETQ. The CDR3 length is 14 residues. In DNA form, the CDR3 reads TGCGCCAGCAGCCCCGACAGGGGGCGTTCACCCCTCCACTTT. This gives the protein CASSPDRGRSPLHF.

This clonotype was seen repeatedly, ten times or more. The J gene is TRBJ2-5, the V gene TRBV20-1; D uncertain. The V end lost 0 bases, the J end lost 1 base, and 9 bases lay between the germline ends. The CDR3 has 14 amino acids. The germline V gene encodes CDR1 DFQATT and CDR2 SNEGSKA (reference sequence). The CDR3, as DNA: TGCAGTGCTAGAGAACCGGTCATCCAAGAGACCCAGTACTTC. Translating it yields CSAREPVIQETQYF.

The sample holds many counts of this clonotype. The chain joins TRBV6-2 or TRBV6-3 to TRBJ2-7; the match to TRBD1 covers 7 bases. The germline CDR1 and CDR2 sequences are MNHEY and SVGEGT. V lost 6 bases to trimming and J lost 5 bases; unmatched junction nucleotides: 13. The CDR3 totals 15 residues. In DNA, the CDR3 is TGTGCCAGCAGGGAAAGAGTGACAGGGCTCGACGAGCAGTACTTC. This sequence encodes CASRERVTGLDEQYF.

This clonotype has at least ten counts. The rearrangement uses TRBV20-1 and TRBJ1-1; TRBD1 is a possible D gene (5 bases). The germline V and J ends were trimmed by 0 bases and 3 bases, with 11 bases remaining between them. This CDR3 is 14 amino acids long. Germline V gene sequence: CDR1 DFQATT, CDR2 SNEGSKA (reference sequence). CDR3 DNA sequence: TGCAGTGCTAGAGATCGGGGCCTTTACACTGAAGCTTTCTTT. Translation: CSARDRGLYTEAFF.

This clonotype appeared many times. The chain joins TRBV10-2 to TRBJ1-2; no definite D call. Germline loops: CDR1 WSHSY, CDR2 SAAADI. The CDR3 sequence is 13 residues long. V dropped 3 bases and J dropped 0 bases, with 5 bases sitting between them. CDR3 nucleotide sequence: TGCGCCAGCAGTGATTCATCTAACTATGGCTACACCTTC. It translates to CASSDSSNYGYTF.

The rearrangement links TRBV12-3 or TRBV12-4 to TRBJ2-2; 9 bases match TRBD1. V was pared by 3 bases and J by 8 bases, with 7 bases of the junction left unmatched. CDR3 length equals 15 residues. The CDR3 spells CASSFPGQGKGELFF. The CDR3 DNA reads TGTGCCAGCAGTTTCCCGGGACAGGGTAAAGGGGAGCTGTTTTTT.

In this sample, this clonotype turned up once. The chain uses TRBV7-2 and TRBJ2-5; the D call may be TRBD1 or TRBD2 (5 bases each). Trimming took off 7 bases at V and 3 bases at J, with 12 bases between the two ends. Germline V gives CDR1 SGHTA, CDR2 FQGNSA. The CDR3 covers 13 residues. CDR3 residues: CASTRGLEETQYF. For the CDR3, the DNA is TGTGCCAGCACCCGGGGCCTGGAAGAGACCCAGTACTTC.

The rearrangement links TRBV29-1 to TRBJ2-5; 7 bases are a match to TRBD1. The CDR3 sequence is 17 residues long. The V gene's germline CDR1 is SQVTM and CDR2 ANQGSEA. J lost 5 bases, V lost 1 base, and 16 bases had no gene match. The CDR3 coding sequence is TGCAGCGTTGAAGTCAGTATCCAACAGGGGCTGGCTGAGACCCAGTACTTC. Its translation is CSVEVSIQQGLAETQYF.

This clonotype was seen only a few times. The rearrangement joins TRBV27 to TRBJ2-7; D not resolved. V gave up 2 bases and J gave up 2 bases, with 7 bases separating them. Germline V gene lookup returns CDR1 MNHEY and CDR2 SMNVEV (reference sequence). The CDR3 is 13 residues long. The CDR3 sequence is CASSLTPTYEQYF. Written as DNA, the CDR3 is TGTGCCAGCAGTTTAACTCCCACCTACGAGCAGTACTTC.

This sequence joins TRBV13 and TRBJ2-2; 7 bases align to TRBD1. Germline V gene data show CDR1 as PRHDT and CDR2 as FYEKMQ (reference sequence). The CDR3 totals 14 residues. V shed 4 bases, J shed 5 bases, and the junction held 4 bases outside the gene matches. CDR3 DNA sequence: TGTGCCAGCAGCTCACCCAGGGGGACCGGGGAGCTGTTTTTT. Its translation is CASSSPRGTGELFF.

This clonotype was found many times. The V call is TRBV15, the J call TRBJ1-5; the D is unclear. V dropped 0 bases and J dropped 4 bases, with 4 bases sitting between them. The CDR3 runs to 13 residues. Germline-derived CDR1 and CDR2 are LNHNV and YYDKDF (reference sequence). This CDR3 reads CATSRDQNQPQHF. CDR3 DNA sequence: TGTGCCACCAGCAGAGATCAGAATCAGCCCCAGCATTTT.